Below are 17 T cell receptor beta chains sequenced from a single sample in a study of read filtering for tumor transcriptome and immune sequencing. The library was built from about 400 ng RNA with molecular barcoded adaptors for alpha/delta and beta/gamma chains. From the reads, TCRdb called clonotypes with MiXCR, one entry per CDR3 protein. This sample has tens of thousands of distinct CDR3 sequences, with around 21% found just once. The specimen sequenced was a population of CD138-negative cells sorted from bone marrow. These receptors were taken from a donor over 35 with multiple myeloma.

On this clonotype itself: One junction end disagrees with the germline gene, perhaps due to a read error. The chain links TRBV28 to TRBJ2-5; TRBD1 matches at 9 bases. The CDR3 is made up of 15 amino acids. From germline, CDR1 is MDHEN and CDR2 SYDVKM. In nucleotides, the CDR3 is TGTGCCAGCAGTTTAAGTGGGACAGGGAGAGAGTCCCAGTACTTC. Its protein is CASSLSGTGRESQYF. The entire variable domain, with the rest obtained from reference TRBV28 and TRBJ2-5, is as follows: DVKVTQSSRYLVKRTGEKVFLECVQDMDHENMFWYRQDPGLGLRLIYFSYDVKMKEKGDIPEGYSVSREKKERFSLILESASTNQTSMYLCASSLSGTGRESQYFGPGTRLLVL.

The V gene is TRBV19, the J gene TRBJ2-5; a possible D gene is TRBD2 (6 bases). In germline, CDR1 is LNHDA, CDR2 SQIVND (reference sequence). The CDR3 has 14 residues. The V gene lost 6 bases and the J gene lost 1 base, with 12 bases spanning the gap. This chain's CDR3 is CASRTRGLQETQYF. In DNA form, the CDR3 reads TGTGCCAGTAGAACCCGGGGACTCCAAGAGACCCAGTACTTC.

Concerning this clonotype: Just one base apart from a much larger clone, this may be a read error. The rearrangement links TRBV5-5 to TRBJ2-1; D uncertain. Germline V gene lookup returns CDR1 SGHKS and CDR2 YYEKEE (reference sequence). CDR3 length equals 13 residues. V gave up 0 bases and J gave up 7 bases, with 8 bases separating them. CDR3 DNA sequence: TGTGCCAGCAGCTTGGATGCTTTAAATGAGCAGTTCTTC. It encodes CASSLDALNEQFF.

At least ten counts were recorded for this clonotype. The rearrangement joins TRBV5-1 to TRBJ2-3, with no clear D. V gave up 2 bases and J gave up 5 bases, with 9 bases separating them. CDR1 and CDR2 from the germline V gene are SGHRS and YFSETQ. The CDR3 sequence is 13 residues long. CDR3 region: CASSFRTGDTQYF. The CDR3 nucleotides are TGCGCCAGCAGCTTCAGGACGGGAGATACGCAGTATTTT. Full variable domain (rest looked up from reference TRBV5-1 and TRBJ2-3): KAGVTQTPRYLIKTRGQQVTLSCSPISGHRSVSWYQQTPGQGLQFLFEYFSETQRNKGNFPGRFSGRQFSNSRSEMNVSTLELGDSALYLCASSFRTGDTQYFGPGTRLTVL.

Comments on this clonotype: Only one base separates this from a far larger clonotype, so it likely reflects a read error. The V gene is TRBV11-3, the J gene TRBJ2-1; tentatively, D is TRBD1 or TRBD2 (5 bases each). The CDR3 sequence is 13 residues long. The germline gives CDR1 SGHNT, CDR2 YENEEA. DNA of the CDR3: TGTGCCGGCAGCTCGGGACCACTGTTGGAGCAGTTCTTC. This sequence encodes CAGSSGPLLEQFF.

Many counts were recorded for this clonotype. The chain is built from TRBV5-5 and TRBJ1-5, with unresolved D. The germline V gene has CDR1 SGHKS and CDR2 YYEKEE (reference sequence). This CDR3 spans 13 amino acids. V was shortened by 2 bases and J by 4 bases, with 7 bases between the two germline ends. The CDR3 DNA follows: TGTGCCAGCAGCTTTCTAGGGAATCAGCCCCAGCATTTT. It yields the protein CASSFLGNQPQHF.

This clonotype was seen at least ten times. The rearrangement uses TRBV20-1 and TRBJ2-1, with 10 bases aligning to TRBD2. The junction had 3 bases not matched to a gene; V was cut back by 0 bases and J by 4 bases. Germline lookup yields CDR1 DFQATT and CDR2 SNEGSKA (reference sequence). This CDR3 is built from 15 residues. The CDR3 sequence: CSARDPSGGYNEQFF. The CDR3 coding sequence is TGCAGTGCTAGAGACCCTAGCGGGGGTTACAATGAGCAGTTCTTC.

This clonotype was seen repeatedly, ten times or more. This sequence joins TRBV7-3 and TRBJ2-5; D is possibly TRBD2 (6 bases). The CDR3 loop spans 15 amino acids. V shed 1 base and J shed 1 base, with 10 bases lying between them. Germline-derived CDR1 and CDR2 are SGHTA and FQGTGA. DNA for the CDR3: TGTGCCAGCAGCTTAAGTGCGGGGCGCCAAGAGACCCAGTACTTC. As protein: CASSLSAGRQETQYF.

Ten or more counts support this clonotype. The chain carries TRBV10-3 and TRBJ2-1, with 11 bases that match TRBD2. This CDR3 contains 14 residues. Germline CDR1 ENHRY, CDR2 SYGVKD. V lost 9 bases to trimming and J lost 7 bases; unmatched junction nucleotides: 8. CDR3 residues: CAILGTSGENEQFF. CDR3 sequence (DNA): TGTGCCATTCTCGGGACTAGCGGTGAGAATGAGCAGTTCTTC.

This clonotype was seen repeatedly, ten times or more. V and J are TRBV20-1 and TRBJ2-7; tentatively, D is TRBD1 (6 bases). CDR3 length: 12 residues. Germline values: CDR1 DFQATT, CDR2 SNEGSKA (reference sequence). Trimming stripped 6 bases from V and 3 bases from J, with 12 bases between. CDR3 in DNA: TGCAGTGCGAGTGGACAGTTCTACGAGCAGTACTTC. It translates to CSASGQFYEQYF.

The chain uses TRBV12-3 or TRBV12-4 and TRBJ1-1; possible D gene TRBD1, 5 bases. CDR3 length: 15 residues. Trimming removed 3 bases from V and 1 base from J, with 12 bases in between. The DNA of the CDR3 is TGTGCCAGCAGTTTGAGAAGGGACGGGAACACTGAAGCTTTCTTT. It specifies CASSLRRDGNTEAFF.

This clonotype was detected ten times or more. The chain uses TRBV6-1 and TRBJ1-1; perhaps TRBD1 as D (5 bases). The CDR3 has 13 residues. V lost 11 bases to trimming and J lost 0 bases, with 13 bases between them. The germline V gene encodes CDR1 MNHNS and CDR2 SASEGT. The CDR3 spells CASNDRMNTEAFF. In DNA form, the CDR3 reads TGTGCCTCCAACGACAGAATGAACACTGAAGCTTTCTTT.

The rearrangement uses TRBV3-1 and TRBJ2-1, with D maybe TRBD1 (7 bases). The CDR3 contains 16 residues. Germline CDR1 is LGHDT and CDR2 is YNNKEL (reference sequence). V was pared by 1 base and J by 8 bases, with 18 bases between. The CDR3 nucleotides read TGTGCCAGCAGCCAAGCCCCAGGGGGGCGGGTCTATGAGCAGTTCTTC. As protein: CASSQAPGGRVYEQFF.

There are many counts of this clonotype. The chain joins TRBV29-1 to TRBJ2-4; D is tentatively TRBD1 or TRBD2 (6 bases each). V was shortened by 1 base and J by 0 bases, with 7 bases between the two germline ends. The CDR3 totals 14 residues. Germline CDR1 is SQVTM and CDR2 is ANQGSEA. CDR3: CSVEAGAAKNIQYF. CDR3 nucleotide sequence: TGCAGCGTTGAAGCGGGGGCAGCCAAAAACATTCAGTACTTC.

This clonotype was picked up many times. The chain has TRBV5-1 and TRBJ1-4, with D maybe TRBD1 (6 bases). The CDR3 covers 13 residues. Per the germline V gene, CDR1 is SGHRS and CDR2 is YFSETQ. V lost 0 bases, J lost 11 bases, and 11 bases lay in between. Here the CDR3 reads CASSLGTEGKLFF. DNA of the CDR3: TGCGCCAGCAGCTTGGGGACAGAAGGCAAACTGTTTTTT.

In the case of this clonotype: Being one base from a much bigger clone, this may be a read error. In DNA form, the CDR3 reads TGCGCCAGCAGATCAAGGGCAGGAAACACTGAAGCTTTCTTT. Its translation is CASRSRAGNTEAFF. V and J are TRBV5-1 and TRBJ1-1; the D is unclear. Trimming shortened V by 5 bases and J by 2 bases, and 13 bases separated the two germline ends. This CDR3 region has 14 residues. Germline loops: CDR1 SGHRS, CDR2 YFSETQ.

This chain uses TRBV2 with TRBJ1-2; possibly TRBD1 for D (6 bases). CDR1 and CDR2 from the germline V gene are SNHLY and FYNNEI. This CDR3 is 12 amino acids long. V was clipped by 11 bases and J by 6 bases, with 16 bases between them. Here the CDR3 reads CAGGRDNNGYTF. In DNA, the CDR3 is TGTGCCGGCGGCCGGGACAATAATGGCTACACCTTC.